The 26 T cell receptor beta chains in this list originate from one sample, sequenced in a study of breast tumors, draining lymph nodes, adjacent tissues. TCRdb analysed the multiplex PCR reads with MiXCR anew, one entry per CDR3 protein. The sample yields about 140,000 distinct CDR3 sequences, more than 20% seen once. Axillary draining lymph nodes of breast cancer patients supplied the node samples. Sequenced: axillary lymph node tissue. All receptors come from a female donor with breast cancer. Some clones in this sample may be carry-over from other donors' samples.

In regard to this clonotype: A read error may be the cause here, since a much bigger clone is one base away. V gene TRBV5-5 combines with J gene TRBJ2-3; unclear D gene. CDR1 and CDR2 (germline): SGHKS, YYEKEE (reference sequence). The CDR3 spans 15 residues. The CDR3 sequence is CASGFGAAPPDTQYF. CDR3 sequence (DNA): TGTGCCAGCGGCTTTGGCGCGGCACCACCGGATACGCAGTATTTT. The full variable domain, completed using reference TRBV5-5 and TRBJ2-3, is DAGVTQSPTHLIKTRGQQVTLRCSPISGHKSVSWYQQVLGQGPQFIFQYYEKEERGRGNFPDRFSARQFPNYSSELNVNALLLGDSALYLCASGFGAAPPDTQYFGPGTRLTVL.

This clonotype was seen many times. V usage is TRBV20-1 and J usage is TRBJ2-3; 15 bases align to TRBD2. The germline gives CDR1 DFQATT, CDR2 SNEGSKA (reference sequence). This CDR3 spans 17 amino acids. Germline trimming cut 1 base from V and 15 bases from J; bases unmatched to any gene: 17. The CDR3: CSARVGGGLAGGGIGYF. CDR3 DNA sequence: TGCAGTGCTAGAGTAGGCGGGGGACTAGCGGGAGGTGGTATCGGATATTTT.

Concerning this clonotype itself: This clone may be a read error of a much larger clone one base away. The rearrangement joins TRBV14 to TRBJ2-7; tentative D call: TRBD2 (5 bases). Trimming cost V 8 bases and J 5 bases, with 16 bases left between them. CDR1 and CDR2 from the germline V gene are SGHDN and FVKESK. CDR3 length equals 13 residues. This CDR3 reads CASGLATRHEQYF. The CDR3 coding sequence is TGTGCCAGCGGCTTAGCTACTAGGCACGAGCAGTACTTC.

This clonotype occurred many times. The chain joins TRBV27 to TRBJ2-7; D is possibly TRBD2 (7 bases). The CDR3 consists of 16 residues. Looked up from germline, CDR1 is MNHEY and CDR2 is SMNVEV (reference sequence). Trimming shortened V by 3 bases and J by 5 bases, and 20 bases separated the two germline ends. CDR3 amino acids: CASSFQGRREYNEQYF. The CDR3 coding sequence is TGTGCCAGCAGTTTCCAGGGGAGGCGGGAGTATAACGAGCAGTACTTC.

This clonotype appeared many times. This chain links TRBV19 with TRBJ2-2; TRBD2 aligns across 10 bases. The junction had 2 bases not matched to a gene; V was cut back by 4 bases and J by 6 bases. Germline values: CDR1 LNHDA, CDR2 SQIVND (reference sequence). The CDR3 sequence is 14 residues long. DNA of the CDR3: TGTGCCAGTAGTACTAGCGGGAGTTCCGGGGAGCTGTTTTTT. It yields the protein CASSTSGSSGELFF. The full variable domain, in which reference TRBV19 and TRBJ2-2 provide the parts outside the CDR3, is DGGITQSPKYLFRKEGQNVTLSCEQNLNHDAMYWYRQDPGQGLRLIYYSQIVNDFQKGDIAEGYSVSREKKESFPLTVTSAQKNPTAFYLCASSTSGSSGELFFGEGSRLTVL.

This clonotype came up many times. The chain uses TRBV7-2 and TRBJ2-3; D is uncertain. Trimming took 1 base from V and 8 from J, leaving 10 bases between them. Germline assignment: CDR1 SGHTA and CDR2 FQGNSA. The CDR3 is 13 residues long. The CDR3 loop is CASSLGGPGTQYF. The DNA of the CDR3 is TGTGCCAGCAGCTTAGGAGGTCCAGGTACGCAGTATTTT. The whole variable domain, remainder taken from reference TRBV7-2 and TRBJ2-3, is GAGVSQSPSNKVTEKGKDVELRCDPISGHTALYWYRQSLGQGLEFLIYFQGNSAPDKSGLPSDRFSAERTGGSVSTLTIQRTQQEDSAVYLCASSLGGPGTQYFGPGTRLTVL.

This clonotype has at least ten counts. This chain connects TRBV5-8 to TRBJ2-3; perhaps TRBD2 as D (6 bases). CDR3 size: 15 residues. Germline-derived CDR1 and CDR2 are SGHTS and YDEGEE. V was trimmed by 2 bases and J by 7 bases, leaving 17 bases between them. The CDR3, as DNA: TGTGCCAGCAGCTTACCGGGAGTGTCTCGAAATACGCAGTATTTT. As protein: CASSLPGVSRNTQYF.

This clonotype was detected ten times or more. CDR3 amino acids: CSARVPRDLYEQYF. The CDR3 bases are TGCAGTGCTAGAGTCCCCCGGGACCTCTACGAGCAGTACTTC. V and J are TRBV20-1 and TRBJ2-7, with D perhaps being TRBD1 or TRBD2 (5 bases each). The V end was cut by 1 base, the J end by 3 bases, with 13 bases between. The CDR3 totals 14 residues. Germline loops: CDR1 DFQATT, CDR2 SNEGSKA (reference sequence).

As to this clonotype: A much larger clone sits a single nucleotide away, making a read error possible. The chain recombines TRBV29-1 with TRBJ2-7; D call uncertain. The ends were cut back, 2 bases at V and 1 base at J, with 3 bases in the middle. This CDR3 comprises 11 residues. Germline CDR1 is SQVTM and CDR2 is ANQGSEA. The CDR3 region is CSVEPSYEQYF. The CDR3 DNA follows: TGCAGCGTTGAACCTTCCTACGAGCAGTACTTC.

V gene TRBV4-2 combines with J gene TRBJ2-5; D might be TRBD1 or TRBD2, each matching 5 bases. This CDR3 is built from 15 residues. V was clipped by 0 bases and J by 1 base, with 9 bases between them. Germline assignment: CDR1 LGHNA and CDR2 YNFKEQ. The CDR3 DNA follows: TGTGCCAGCAGCCAAGATATTGGGGGCCAAGAGACCCAGTACTTC. Protein sequence: CASSQDIGGQETQYF.

V is TRBV7-2 and J is TRBJ2-5; D is unresolved. V lost 2 bases and J 11 bases, leaving 18 bases between the germline ends. CDR1 and CDR2 (germline): SGHTA, FQGNSA. The CDR3 covers 14 residues. In nucleotides, the CDR3 is TGTGCCAGCAGCTTAACACGAGTTCAAGAGGCTCAGTACTTC. Residues: CASSLTRVQEAQYF.

In its sample, this clonotype was seen many times. At one end the junction does not follow the germline gene, possibly because of a read error. The chain employs TRBV7-7 and TRBJ2-3; 11 positions agree with TRBD2. CDR1 is SSHAT and CDR2 is FNYEAQ in the germline V gene (reference sequence). The CDR3 is 16 amino acids. The CDR3 DNA reads as TGTGCTAGCAGCCCTGGGACTAGCGGTAGCACAGATACGCAGTATTTT. Protein sequence: CASSPGTSGSTDTQYF.

The V gene is TRBV28, the J gene TRBJ2-5; D possibly corresponds to TRBD2 (6 bases). The CDR3 runs to 12 residues. The germline V gene encodes CDR1 MDHEN and CDR2 SYDVKM. V was cut by 2 bases and J by 6 bases, with 7 bases left in between. Here the CDR3 DNA reads TGTGCCAGCAGTTTAGGGGGGAAGACCCAGTACTTC. Translated: CASSLGGKTQYF. The full variable domain, completed using reference TRBV28 and TRBJ2-5, is DVKVTQSSRYLVKRTGEKVFLECVQDMDHENMFWYRQDPGLGLRLIYFSYDVKMKEKGDIPEGYSVSREKKERFSLILESASTNQTSMYLCASSLGGKTQYFGPGTRLLVL.

Note on this clonotype: This may be a read error, as it is one base from a much larger clone. The V and J genes are TRBV10-3 and TRBJ2-6, with D perhaps TRBD1 or TRBD2 (5 bases each). The CDR3 has 13 residues. Trimming pared 11 bases from V and 3 bases from J, leaving 11 bases between. Per the germline V gene, CDR1 is ENHRY and CDR2 is SYGVKD. The CDR3 sequence is CAFRDLGANVLTF. DNA of the CDR3: TGTGCCTTCCGGGACCTTGGGGCCAACGTCCTGACTTTC.

This clonotype came up a few times. This chain links TRBV30 with TRBJ1-2, with a weak D call TRBD1 (5 bases). Trimming stripped 3 bases from V and 4 bases from J, with 18 bases between. Germline-derived CDR1 and CDR2 are GTSNPN and SVGIG (reference sequence). This CDR3 contains 15 residues. This CDR3 reads CAWRDYGGYPYGYTF. The DNA for the CDR3 is TGTGCCTGGAGGGACTATGGGGGGTACCCCTATGGCTACACCTTC. The complete variable domain, with remaining parts taken from reference TRBV30 and TRBJ1-2, reads SQTIHQWPATLVQPVGSPLSLECTVEGTSNPNLYWYRQAAGRGLQLLFYSVGIGQISSEVPQNLSASRPQDRQFILSSKKLLLSDSGFYLCAWRDYGGYPYGYTFGSGTRLTVV.

This clonotype appeared many times. This chain joins TRBV27 and TRBJ2-2; D is unclear. In germline, CDR1 is MNHEY, CDR2 SMNVEV (reference sequence). The length of the CDR3 is 15 residues. Trimming left V 0 bases short and J 1 base short, with 6 bases between. CDR3 coding DNA: TGTGCCAGCAGTTTATCACCTAGGAACACCGGGGAGCTGTTTTTT. Protein product: CASSLSPRNTGELFF.

This clonotype has at least ten counts. V is TRBV11-2 and J is TRBJ2-3; TRBD2 agrees at 11 bases. This CDR3 is 16 amino acids long. Germline values: CDR1 SGHAT, CDR2 FQNNGV. With V trimmed by 5 bases and J by 5 bases, 9 bases remained unmatched. Here the CDR3 reads CASSRMIAGGLDTQYF. In DNA, the CDR3 is TGTGCCAGCAGCCGTATGATAGCGGGAGGGTTAGATACGCAGTATTTT.

This clonotype was counted many times. The chain couples TRBV20-1 to TRBJ2-1; D is uncertain. The CDR3 runs to 15 residues. Germline V lookup: CDR1 DFQATT, CDR2 SNEGSKA (reference sequence). V dropped 0 bases and J dropped 6 bases, with 15 bases sitting between them. This CDR3 is CSARDTTPSANEQFF. CDR3 nucleotides: TGCAGTGCTAGAGACACAACGCCCTCAGCCAATGAGCAGTTCTTC.

On this clonotype: A much larger clonotype is one base distant, so this may be a read error. The genes are TRBV7-9 and TRBJ2-5, with 10 positions matching TRBD2. The CDR3 spans 17 residues. V was pared by 0 bases and J by 1 base, with 5 bases of the junction left unmatched. CDR1 and CDR2 from the germline V gene are SEHNR and FQNEAQ (reference sequence). The CDR3 spells CASSLASRTSGQETQYF. The CDR3 DNA follows: TGTGCCAGCAGCTTAGCGTCGAGGACTAGCGGCCAAGAGACCCAGTACTTC.

This clonotype was counted ten times or more. The chain has TRBV5-8 and TRBJ2-1, with D possibly matching TRBD2 (6 bases). V was pared by 2 bases and J by 2 bases, with 11 bases between. The CDR3 has 15 residues. Germline V gene lookup returns CDR1 SGHTS and CDR2 YDEGEE. CDR3 region: CASSLAGSTYNEQFF. The CDR3 DNA sequence: TGTGCCAGCAGCTTAGCGGGTTCTACCTACAATGAGCAGTTCTTC.

This clonotype was found many times. The rearrangement links TRBV2 to TRBJ2-3; 12 nucleotides agree with TRBD2. J lost 5 bases, V lost 6 bases, and 3 bases had no gene match. The germline CDR1 and CDR2 sequences are SNHLY and FYNNEI. The CDR3 length is 14 residues. CDR3 in amino acids: CASRSGLAGDTQYF. DNA of the CDR3: TGTGCCAGCAGGTCGGGACTAGCGGGAGATACGCAGTATTTT.

The chain couples TRBV7-4 to TRBJ2-3; TRBD1 aligns across 10 bases. Germline trimming cut 1 base from V and 4 bases from J; bases unmatched to any gene: 2. CDR1 is SGHVT, CDR2 SQSDAQ, per germline. The CDR3 runs to 15 residues. CDR3 DNA sequence: TGTGCCAGCAGCTTAGGGGGGACAGGGGCAGATACGCAGTATTTT. This encodes CASSLGGTGADTQYF.

The table lists this clonotype with many counts. The chain combines TRBV5-5 with TRBJ1-5; TRBD1 might be the D (6 bases). CDR3 length: 15 amino acids. In germline, CDR1 is SGHKS, CDR2 YYEKEE (reference sequence). V was shortened by 0 bases and J by 4 bases, with 11 bases between the two germline ends. The CDR3 DNA sequence: TGTGCCAGCAGCTTGGTAGGACAGACAAATCAGCCCCAGCATTTT. This translates into CASSLVGQTNQPQHF.

There are many counts of this clonotype. The chain recombines TRBV6-1 with TRBJ2-1; D tentatively fits TRBD1 or TRBD2 (5 bases each). Trimming removed 4 bases at V and 0 bases at J, with 10 bases between. CDR3 length: 15 amino acids. In germline, CDR1 is MNHNS, CDR2 SASEGT. CDR3 amino acids: CASSGGRYSYNEQFF. The CDR3 DNA is TGTGCCAGCAGTGGGGGACGCTACTCCTACAATGAGCAGTTCTTC.

Regarding this clonotype: A read error may be the cause here, since a much bigger clone is one base away. J is TRBJ1-5 and V is TRBV5-5; maybe TRBD1 (5 bases). CDR3 length: 14 amino acids. CDR1 is SGHKS and CDR2 is YYEKEE in the germline V gene (reference sequence). This CDR3 is CTSSLQGYNQPQHF. In nucleotides, the CDR3 is TGTACCAGCAGCTTGCAGGGATACAATCAGCCCCAGCATTTT.

A word on this clonotype: This may stem from a read error, because a much larger clone lies one nucleotide away. The chain combines TRBV20-1 with TRBJ2-7; 8 bases are shared with TRBD2. The J segment lost 2 bases and the V segment lost 3 bases, leaving 9 bases of the junction unmatched. This CDR3 comprises 15 residues. Germline V gene lookup returns CDR1 DFQATT and CDR2 SNEGSKA (reference sequence). The CDR3 nucleotides read TGCAGTGCTAGTGATTCTAGCGGGTTTACCTACGAGCAGTACTTC. This translates into CSASDSSGFTYEQYF.